The present T cell receptor beta chain was sequenced within a study of Tregs in tolerant kidney transplant recipients. Study findings and constraints: Biological reproducibility was not directly addressed in this study.

On this clone: Its antigen is unidentified. Other nucleotide sequences from this sample produce the same CDR3.

Repertoires were generated with immunoSEQ multiplex PCR, while TCRdb's copy carries only in-frame clones and drops some. The table records tens of thousands of clones, approximately 91% of them present only once. V was shortened by 6 bases and J by 1 base, with 4 bases between the two germline ends. The CDR3 runs to 13 residues. Per germline, CDR1 MNHEY and CDR2 SMNVEV (reference sequence). Related graft donors supplied nonmyeloablative bone marrow transplants, and mixed chimerism was transient. Thawed PBMCs were FACS-sorted into unstimulated CD4+CD25+CD127- regulatory T cells, CD4+CD25- non-regulatory cells, CD4 and CD8 cells.

Material: CD8+ T cells from blood (PBMCs), obtained 24 months after the transplant. The source is a human patient who received a combined kidney and bone marrow transplant. Some T cells may have come from the graft donor. The rearrangement links TRBV27 to TRBJ2-6; no reliable D call. CDR3 DNA: TGTGCCAGCAGACTATCTGGGGCCAACGTCCTGACTTTC. Its protein is CASRLSGANVLTF.